The 21 T cell receptor beta chains below all came from one sample that was sequenced in a study of blood T cell repertoires in COVID-19. Method: immunoSEQ multiplex PCR; TCRdb's copy keeps in-frame clones and lacks some. Altogether roughly 91,000 clones are present, around three quarters being singletons, with the ten largest covering over 6%. The source material was peripheral blood. The receptors stem from a man between 65 and 85 years old with acute or convalescent COVID-19.

This clone was recorded a few times. In nucleotides, the CDR3 is TGTGCCACCAGCAGAGCTGGACTAGCGGGAGTAAATGAGCAGTTCTTC. Protein product: CATSRAGLAGVNEQFF. The chain carries TRBV15 and TRBJ2-1, with 13 positions matching TRBD2. The V gene end was trimmed by 1 base and the J gene end by 7 bases; junction bases not matched to a gene: 4. This CDR3 has 16 residues. CDR1 and CDR2 (germline): LNHNV, YYDKDF (reference sequence).

The CDR3: CASMRQGAYGYTF. The CDR3 region has the DNA TGTGCCAGCATGCGACAGGGGGCTTATGGCTACACCTTC. The rearrangement links TRBV6-5 to TRBJ1-2, with 10 bases lining up with TRBD1. CDR1 and CDR2 (germline): MNHEY, SVGAGI. The CDR3 covers 13 residues. Trimming took 7 bases from V and 5 from J; bases not matched to a gene: 4.

The CDR3, as DNA: TGCGCCAGCAGCTCCCTCGGGTCCCGGACCTACGAGCAGTACTTC. It codes for CASSSLGSRTYEQYF. The gene calls are TRBV5-1 and TRBJ2-7; no reliable D call. V lost 3 bases and J lost 2, with 15 bases in between. CDR1 is SGHRS, CDR2 YFSETQ, per germline. The CDR3 consists of 15 residues.

This chain uses TRBV6-5 with TRBJ1-6; tentative D call: TRBD1 (5 bases). V dropped 2 bases and J dropped 5 bases, with 13 bases sitting between them. The CDR3 extends over 16 amino acids. Looked up from germline, CDR1 is MNHEY and CDR2 is SVGAGI. This chain's CDR3 is CASSYAAGVNNSPLHF. CDR3 bases: TGTGCCAGCAGTTACGCCGCGGGGGTGAATAATTCACCCCTCCACTTT.

J is TRBJ1-1 and V is TRBV6-5, with TRBD1 as a possible D gene (5 bases). Germline-derived CDR1 and CDR2 are MNHEY and SVGAGI. V was clipped by 2 bases and J by 4 bases, with 11 bases between them. The CDR3 covers 14 residues. This CDR3 is CASSYGIGGTEAFF. CDR3 nucleotide sequence: TGTGCCAGCAGTTACGGTATCGGGGGCACTGAAGCTTTCTTT.

The chain joins TRBV27 to TRBJ1-6, with TRBD1 matching 9 bases. The CDR3 covers 14 residues. With V trimmed by 2 bases and J by 11 bases, 4 bases remained unmatched. CDR1 MNHEY and CDR2 SMNVEV come from the germline V gene (reference sequence). In DNA, the CDR3 is TGTGCCAGCAGTTTACACAGGGGGCGCCCACCCCTCCACTTT. It specifies CASSLHRGRPPLHF.

As DNA, the CDR3 is TGTGCCAGTAGCGGACAGCTTTATCAGCCCCAGCATTTT. Its protein product is CASSGQLYQPQHF. V is TRBV19 and J is TRBJ1-5, with D possibly TRBD1 on 6 matching bases. Germline loops: CDR1 LNHDA, CDR2 SQIVND (reference sequence). Trimming cost V 6 bases and J 5 bases, with 11 bases left between them. The CDR3 loop spans 13 amino acids.

This rearrangement joins TRBV7-9 to TRBJ1-4; D perhaps matches TRBD1 (6 bases). Germline lookup yields CDR1 SEHNR and CDR2 FQNEAQ (reference sequence). With 2 bases removed from V and 0 bases from J, the gap between germline ends came to 13 bases. The CDR3 spans 17 residues. CDR3 sequence reads: CASSLRTGTATNEKLFF. Here the CDR3 DNA reads TGTGCCAGCAGCTTACGAACAGGGACGGCAACTAATGAAAAACTGTTTTTT. Variable domain in full (rest from reference TRBV7-9 and TRBJ1-4): DTGVSQNPRHKITKRGQNVTFRCDPISEHNRLYWYRQTLGQGPEFLTYFQNEAQLEKSRLLSDRFSAERPKGSFSTLEIQRTEQGDSAMYLCASSLRTGTATNEKLFFGSGTQLSVL.

The chain is built from TRBV3-1 (or the pseudogene TRBV3-2) and TRBJ2-1; D may be TRBD1 (6 bases). Germline CDR1 and CDR2: LGHDT and YNNKEL (reference sequence). The ends were cut back, 1 base at V and 6 bases at J, with 7 bases in the middle. The CDR3 is 13 residues long. CDR3 region: CASSQVGANEQFF. In nucleotides, the CDR3 is TGTGCCAGCAGCCAAGTGGGGGCCAATGAGCAGTTCTTC.

The chain is built from TRBV3-1 (or the pseudogene TRBV3-2) and TRBJ2-2, with D unresolved. The CDR3 has 15 residues. Germline CDR1 is LGHDT and CDR2 is YNNKEL (reference sequence). V lost 4 bases to trimming and J lost 2 bases, with 11 bases between them. CDR3 DNA sequence: TGTGCCAGCAGCCTGCTGGGCCCTAACACCGGGGAGCTGTTTTTT. It yields the protein CASSLLGPNTGELFF.

This chain's CDR3 is CATSDVDRGSTGELFF. CDR3 nucleotides: TGTGCCACCAGTGACGTGGACAGGGGCTCCACCGGGGAGCTGTTTTTT. The gene calls are TRBV24-1 and TRBJ2-2; 9 bases match TRBD1. Trimming removed 4 bases from V and 4 bases from J; junction bases left unmatched: 6. The V gene's germline CDR1 is KGHDR and CDR2 SFDVKD. This CDR3 has 16 amino acids.

This sequence joins TRBV19 and TRBJ1-4, with unresolved D. The CDR3 is 14 amino acids. Germline lookup yields CDR1 LNHDA and CDR2 SQIVND (reference sequence). The V and J ends lost 2 bases and 7 bases respectively, with 11 bases between them. In nucleotides, the CDR3 is TGTGCCAGTAGTATACGGGGTGTCGGTGAAAAACTGTTTTTT. Its protein product is CASSIRGVGEKLFF.

The chain links TRBV28 to TRBJ2-1; 8 bases align to TRBD1. The CDR3 consists of 16 residues. Germline assignment: CDR1 MDHEN and CDR2 SYDVKM. The J segment lost 5 bases and the V segment lost 6 bases, leaving 12 bases of the junction unmatched. The CDR3 region is CASSPFGQGEDNEQFF. Written as DNA, the CDR3 is TGTGCCAGCAGCCCGTTTGGACAGGGAGAAGACAATGAGCAGTTCTTC. Together with reference TRBV28 and TRBJ2-1, the CDR3 gives the full variable domain: DVKVTQSSRYLVKRTGEKVFLECVQDMDHENMFWYRQDPGLGLRLIYFSYDVKMKEKGDIPEGYSVSREKKERFSLILESASTNQTSMYLCASSPFGQGEDNEQFFGPGTRLTVL.

The V gene is TRBV6-2 or TRBV6-3, the J gene TRBJ2-7, with D possibly TRBD2 on 5 matching bases. Germline CDR1 MNHEY, CDR2 SVGEGT. The CDR3 runs 14 residues. V was cut by 4 bases and J by 6 bases, with 16 bases left in between. The CDR3 here is CASSSSLSLAEQYF. For the CDR3, the DNA is TGTGCCAGCAGTTCTAGTCTATCCCTAGCCGAGCAGTACTTC.

The chain employs TRBV19 and TRBJ1-4; TRBD1 aligns across 9 bases. The CDR3 runs 14 residues. Germline V gene sequence: CDR1 LNHDA, CDR2 SQIVND (reference sequence). The V and J ends lost 6 bases and 6 bases, in that order; junction bases with no gene match: 5. The CDR3 loop reads CASSTGTGYEKLFF. The DNA of the CDR3 is TGTGCCAGTAGCACCGGGACAGGGTATGAAAAACTGTTTTTT. The full variable domain, in which reference TRBV19 and TRBJ1-4 provide the parts outside the CDR3, is DGGITQSPKYLFRKEGQNVTLSCEQNLNHDAMYWYRQDPGQGLRLIYYSQIVNDFQKGDIAEGYSVSREKKESFPLTVTSAQKNPTAFYLCASSTGTGYEKLFFGSGTQLSVL.

This chain links TRBV10-2 with TRBJ2-3; TRBD1 aligns across 7 bases. The germline CDR1 and CDR2 sequences are WSHSY and SAAADI. The CDR3 length is 15 residues. The V segment lost 8 bases and the J segment 0 bases; nucleotides outside the gene matches: 8. CDR3 sequence reads: CASRRGQTSTDTQYF. Written as DNA, the CDR3 is TGCGCCAGCCGTCGGGGACAGACTAGCACAGATACGCAGTATTTT.

The chain is built from TRBV7-3 and TRBJ2-1; TRBD1 might be the D (6 bases). CDR3 size: 14 residues. Trimming took off 4 bases at V and 5 bases at J, with 12 bases between the two ends. Germline V gene data show CDR1 as SGHTA and CDR2 as FQGTGA. The CDR3 protein is CASSSTRDNNEQFF. CDR3 nucleotides: TGTGCCAGCAGCTCTACCCGGGACAACAATGAGCAGTTCTTC.

The chain is built from TRBV27 and TRBJ1-1; no clear D gene. This CDR3 is 13 amino acids long. Trimming pared 4 bases from V and 1 base from J, leaving 7 bases between. The germline V gene encodes CDR1 MNHEY and CDR2 SMNVEV (reference sequence). DNA for the CDR3: TGTGCCAGCAGTTCTGGGAGGAACACTGAAGCTTTCTTT. Encoded protein: CASSSGRNTEAFF.

The rearrangement links TRBV29-1 to TRBJ1-2; tentatively, D is TRBD1 (6 bases). CDR1 and CDR2 (germline): SQVTM, ANQGSEA. The CDR3 sequence is 13 residues long. V lost 8 bases, J lost 8 bases, and 21 bases lay in between. The CDR3 DNA is TGCAGCACTCCGGGACACCTCTCTGACGGCTACACCTTC. It specifies CSTPGHLSDGYTF.

This clone showed up just once. V is TRBV19 and J is TRBJ2-1, with a possible D match to TRBD2 (5 bases). The CDR3 sequence is 14 residues long. The V end lost 5 bases, the J end lost 7 bases, and 15 bases lay between the germline ends. CDR1 and CDR2 (germline): LNHDA, SQIVND (reference sequence). The CDR3 spells CASSSNYLANEQFF. The CDR3 coding sequence is TGTGCCAGTAGTTCAAACTATCTAGCTAATGAGCAGTTCTTC. Complete variable domain (other parts from reference TRBV19 and TRBJ2-1): DGGITQSPKYLFRKEGQNVTLSCEQNLNHDAMYWYRQDPGQGLRLIYYSQIVNDFQKGDIAEGYSVSREKKESFPLTVTSAQKNPTAFYLCASSSNYLANEQFFGPGTRLTVL.

CDR3 protein: CASRQTANTEAFF. For the CDR3, the DNA is TGTGCCAGCAGGCAGACAGCGAACACTGAAGCTTTCTTT. V gene TRBV2 combines with J gene TRBJ1-1; D is possibly TRBD1 (5 bases). V lost 6 bases to trimming and J lost 1 base, with 9 bases between them. Germline-derived CDR1 and CDR2 are SNHLY and FYNNEI. The CDR3 covers 13 residues.